The clone carrying this T cell receptor (beta chain) was picked up a small number of times. As yet, its antigen is unknown. Every sample had a minimum of 6 million PBMCs isolated. Primers used in a second PCR of roughly 6 to 12 cycles were a sample-barcoded 5' primer and a J-beta primer mix. TCRdb used MiXCR to reprocess the 5' RACE reads, holding one entry per CDR3 protein. This table has some 1.7 million distinct CDR3 sequences, 28% appearing once. The germline gives CDR1 SGHVS, CDR2 FNYEAQ. V shed 5 bases, J shed 0 bases, and the junction held 5 bases outside the gene matches. CDR3 length: 15 amino acids. These data originate in a study of blood T cells in healthy people across ages. Study-level results: PBMCs were not sorted, which prevented a conclusive comparison of naive versus antigen-experienced cells.

The specimen was blood. The clonotype was recovered from a woman aged 25 to 39 in good health. The chain employs TRBV7-6 and TRBJ1-1, with TRBD1 matching over 8 bases. The DNA of the CDR3 is TGTGCCAGCAGCGCAAAACAGGGGGTGAACACTGAAGCTTTCTTT. Its protein is CASSAKQGVNTEAFF.